The clone carrying this T cell receptor (beta chain) was detected ten times or more. The sample originates from a study of T cells of healthy individuals. Germline lookup yields CDR1 SGHVS and CDR2 FNYEAQ. The CDR3 runs to 12 residues. Trimming took 5 bases from V and 5 from J, leaving 8 bases between them. TCRdb fed the 5' RACE reads into MiXCR, producing one record per CDR3 protein. Among approximately 58,000 distinct CDR3 sequences listed, about 15% were seen once. The TCR originated in a human donor in good health. This rearrangement joins TRBV7-6 to TRBJ2-3, with D hard to call. CDR3 nucleotide sequence: TGTGCCAGCAGCCATCGGGTAGATACGCAGTATTTT. It encodes CASSHRVDTQYF.